This TCR beta chain comes out of a study of tumor-infiltrating lymphocytes in oesophageal squamous cell carcinoma. The CDR3 extends over 14 amino acids. Germline CDR1 and CDR2: SGHVS and FNYEAQ. TCRdb passed the PCR reads through MiXCR, listing each CDR3 protein once. The sample carries about 13,000 distinct CDR3 sequences, roughly half recorded once. The sequence was collected from a male donor with esophageal squamous cell carcinoma. The chain couples TRBV7-6 to TRBJ2-4; TRBD2 might be the D (6 bases). The J call may be mistaken, given a closer DNA end match to TRBJ2-7. Input material: esophageal tumor tissue. CDR3 amino acids: CASSLGTHTYEQYF. In DNA, the CDR3 is TGTGCCAGCAGCTTGGGGACTCACACCTACGAGCAGTACTTC.